Shown below are 24 T cell receptor beta chains from a single sample sequenced in a study of OX40 agonist ivuxolimab in advanced cancers. The assay was immunoSEQ multiplex PCR, and TCRdb's table has in-frame clones only and misses some. The data show about 88,000 clones, approximately 89% seen once. The sequencing here drew on CD4+ or CD8+ T cells sorted from blood, taken in a trial of the OX40 agonist ivuxolimab. Source of these receptors: an adult with an advanced solid tumor such as melanoma, head and neck, liver or kidney cancer.

J is TRBJ1-1 and V is TRBV6-7, with a weak D call TRBD1 (5 bases). TRBV6-7 is labeled an ORF, and its function is uncertain. Trimming pared 0 bases from V and 4 bases from J, leaving 15 bases between. The CDR3 runs to 16 residues. Here the CDR3 reads CASSYSINGGVTEAFF. The CDR3 DNA reads as TGTGCCAGCAGTTACTCGATCAACGGGGGAGTCACTGAAGCTTTCTTT.

This clone occurred once. V and J are TRBV7-2 and TRBJ2-1; D gene unclear. Germline V gene data show CDR1 as SGHTA and CDR2 as FQGNSA. The germline V and J ends were trimmed by 6 bases and 7 bases, with 13 bases remaining between them. The CDR3 spans 13 residues. This chain's CDR3 is CASRLQKGNEQFF. The CDR3 DNA sequence: TGTGCCAGCAGGCTCCAGAAGGGAAATGAGCAGTTCTTC.

The chain recombines TRBV9 with TRBJ2-3, with 11 bases aligning to TRBD2. V lost 3 bases to trimming and J lost 4 bases; unmatched junction nucleotides: 4. CDR1 and CDR2 (germline): SGDLS, YYNGEE. CDR3 length equals 15 residues. CDR3 amino acids: CASSARLAGSDTQYF. For the CDR3, the DNA is TGTGCCAGCAGCGCCAGACTAGCGGGATCAGATACGCAGTATTTT.

V gene TRBV5-6 combines with J gene TRBJ2-7, with 7 nucleotides matching TRBD1. CDR3 length: 14 amino acids. Trimming at V came to 5 bases and at J to 1 base, leaving 6 bases not matched to a gene. Germline V gene lookup returns CDR1 SGHDT and CDR2 YYEEEE. CDR3: CASSHGQVSYEQYF. DNA of the CDR3: TGTGCCAGCAGTCACGGACAGGTTTCCTACGAGCAGTACTTC.

V is TRBV6-5 and J is TRBJ2-1; 8 nucleotides agree with TRBD2. This CDR3 has 15 amino acids. Germline trimming cut 6 bases from V and 0 bases from J; bases unmatched to any gene: 4. In germline, CDR1 is MNHEY, CDR2 SVGAGI. For the CDR3, the DNA is TGTGCCAGCAGGCGGACTAGCAGCTCCTACAATGAGCAGTTCTTC. Translation: CASRRTSSSYNEQFF.

The genes are TRBV4-1 and TRBJ2-3, with 11 bases fitting TRBD2. The V and J ends lost 0 bases and 4 bases, in that order; junction bases with no gene match: 9. CDR3 length equals 18 residues. Germline CDR1 MGHRA, CDR2 YSYEKL. CDR3 DNA sequence: TGCGCCAGCAGCCAAGATGGCATAGCGGGGGGGCCGGCAGATACGCAGTATTTT. It encodes CASSQDGIAGGPADTQYF.

The gene calls are TRBV10-3 and TRBJ1-4, with 9 bases identical to TRBD1. The CDR3 has 14 residues. With 5 bases clipped from V and 5 bases from J, the junction kept 3 bases outside the gene matches. Germline V gene sequence: CDR1 ENHRY, CDR2 SYGVKD. The CDR3 sequence is CAISNRGQNEKLFF. The CDR3 nucleotides are TGTGCCATCAGTAACAGGGGGCAGAATGAAAAACTGTTTTTT.

V gene TRBV23-1 combines with J gene TRBJ1-4; D gene ambiguous. TRBV23-1 is designated an ORF whose function remains uncertain. Deletions cut 4 bases from V and 0 bases from J, with 6 bases between. The CDR3 contains 14 residues. The CDR3 region is CASSPISTNEKLFF. The CDR3 coding sequence is TGCGCCAGCAGTCCTATTTCAACTAATGAAAAACTGTTTTTT.

The V gene is TRBV5-1, the J gene TRBJ2-1; D is undetermined. Deletions cut 2 bases from V and 0 bases from J, with 9 bases between. This CDR3 spans 15 amino acids. The V gene's germline CDR1 is SGHRS and CDR2 YFSETQ. CDR3 DNA sequence: TGCGCCAGCAGCTTCGCGGATAGCTCCTACAATGAGCAGTTCTTC. This sequence encodes CASSFADSSYNEQFF.

The chain uses TRBV4-2 and TRBJ2-1; 9 bases agree with TRBD2. Unmatched junction bases numbered 9, after V lost 0 bases and J lost 9 bases. CDR1 LGHNA and CDR2 YNFKEQ come from the germline V gene. The CDR3 consists of 16 residues. The CDR3 sequence: CASSQDYGGRDGEQFF. CDR3 DNA: TGTGCCAGCAGCCAAGATTATGGCGGGAGGGACGGTGAGCAGTTCTTC.

The rearrangement links TRBV5-1 to TRBJ2-1, with 7 positions matching TRBD2. The junction had 14 bases not matched to a gene; V was cut back by 0 bases and J by 8 bases. CDR1 is SGHRS and CDR2 is YFSETQ in the germline V gene. The CDR3 is 17 amino acids. In nucleotides, the CDR3 is TGCGCCAGCAGCTTGGTTCCCCCAGAGGGAGGGCTCTATGAGCAGTTCTTC. Its translation: CASSLVPPEGGLYEQFF.

This chain connects TRBV5-1 to TRBJ2-1, with 13 bases lining up with TRBD2. Germline CDR1 and CDR2: SGHRS and YFSETQ. V lost 4 bases and J lost 11; bases outside the gene matches: 9. The CDR3 contains 15 residues. This CDR3 reads CASSPTSTSGGQQFF. For the CDR3, the DNA is TGCGCCAGCAGCCCTACCTCGACTAGCGGGGGGCAGCAGTTCTTC.

The V call is TRBV7-9, the J call TRBJ1-2; TRBD1 agrees at 9 bases. Germline lookup yields CDR1 SEHNR and CDR2 FQNEAQ (reference sequence). Trimming removed 2 bases from V and 11 bases from J; junction bases left unmatched: 9. The CDR3 runs 14 residues. The CDR3, as DNA: TGTGCCAGCAGCTTAATGGGACAGGGTACTAATTACACCTTC. Translating gives CASSLMGQGTNYTF.

The chain joins TRBV9 to TRBJ2-3, with 9 bases matching TRBD2. CDR1 and CDR2 (germline): SGDLS, YYNGEE. The CDR3 has 17 amino acids. Trimming removed 0 bases from V and 0 bases from J; junction bases left unmatched: 5. The DNA for the CDR3 is TGTGCCAGCAGCGTAGTGGGCGGGGGGGCTAGCACAGATACGCAGTATTTT. This codes for CASSVVGGGASTDTQYF.

This chain links TRBV28 with TRBJ2-5; the D gene is possibly TRBD2 (5 bases). With 6 bases removed from V and 5 bases from J, the gap between germline ends came to 13 bases. The CDR3 loop spans 13 amino acids. Germline CDR1 reads MDHEN; CDR2 reads SYDVKM. CDR3 DNA sequence: TGTGCCAGCAGGTACCCACCGGGGGAGACCCAGTACTTC. Amino acid sequence: CASRYPPGETQYF.

The V and J genes are TRBV5-1 and TRBJ1-2; a weak D match, TRBD1 (5 bases). Trimming pared 7 bases from V and 5 bases from J, leaving 18 bases between. The CDR3 loop spans 14 amino acids. CDR1 is SGHRS, CDR2 YFSETQ, per germline. The CDR3 coding sequence is TGCGCCAGCGGCCTAGACAGTTCCAGGTATGGCTACACCTTC. This codes for CASGLDSSRYGYTF.

This clone is a singleton in its sample. The chain joins TRBV5-4 to TRBJ1-1; the match to TRBD1 covers 7 bases. V shed 4 bases, J shed 2 bases, and the junction held 5 bases outside the gene matches. CDR1 SGHNT and CDR2 YYREEE come from the germline V gene (reference sequence). The CDR3 totals 14 residues. The CDR3 nucleotides are TGTGCCAGCAGCGGGGACAGACTAAACACTGAAGCTTTCTTT. The encoded protein is CASSGDRLNTEAFF.

This clone was recorded only once. This chain connects TRBV7-2 to TRBJ2-3; no clear D. The CDR3 covers 14 residues. V lost 0 bases to trimming and J lost 0 bases, with 4 bases between them. Germline V lookup: CDR1 SGHTA, CDR2 FQGNSA. DNA of the CDR3: TGTGCCAGCAGCTTAGCGAGTAGCACAGATACGCAGTATTTT. Protein product: CASSLASSTDTQYF.

The chain joins TRBV30 to TRBJ1-5; TRBD1 is a possible D gene (6 bases). Germline V gene data show CDR1 as GTSNPN and CDR2 as SVGIG (reference sequence). There are 15 residues in the CDR3. Trimming took 0 bases from V and 1 from J, leaving 10 bases between them. The CDR3 DNA is TGTGCCTGGAGTGTACGGGGGCTAAGCAATCAGCCCCAGCATTTT. This sequence encodes CAWSVRGLSNQPQHF.

V and J are TRBV6-5 and TRBJ2-2; TRBD1 or TRBD2 may be the D gene (6 bases each). This CDR3 has 13 residues. Germline V gene lookup returns CDR1 MNHEY and CDR2 SVGAGI. Trimming took off 6 bases at V and 4 bases at J, with 9 bases between the two ends. As DNA, the CDR3 is TGTGCCAGCAGGAGGGGGGTCACCGGGGAGCTGTTTTTT. Encoded protein: CASRRGVTGELFF.

This clone was detected only once. The chain links TRBV6-1 to TRBJ2-3; 7 positions agree with TRBD1. Per germline, CDR1 MNHNS and CDR2 SASEGT. The CDR3 has 14 amino acids. V dropped 6 bases and J dropped 0; count of bases not matched to a gene: 3. CDR3 sequence reads: CASRTGKSTDTQYF. As DNA, the CDR3 is TGTGCCAGCAGGACAGGGAAGAGCACAGATACGCAGTATTTT.

This sequence joins TRBV7-2 and TRBJ1-5; 8 positions match TRBD1. Germline V lookup: CDR1 SGHTA, CDR2 FQGNSA. This CDR3 has 15 amino acids. V lost 1 base and J lost 2; bases outside the gene matches: 1. The DNA of the CDR3 is TGTGCCAGCAGCTTAGTGACAGGGGGCAATCAGCCCCAGCATTTT. Protein sequence: CASSLVTGGNQPQHF.

This rearrangement joins TRBV18 to TRBJ2-6, with D perhaps TRBD1 (5 bases). V was clipped by 0 bases and J by 1 base, with 16 bases between them. CDR1 is KGHSH, CDR2 LQKENI, per germline. This CDR3 region has 19 residues. CDR3 protein: CASSPPDRTIVSGANVLTF. The CDR3 DNA sequence: TGTGCCAGCTCACCACCAGACAGAACAATCGTTTCTGGGGCCAACGTCCTGACTTTC.

This clone was counted a single time. The V gene is TRBV9, the J gene TRBJ2-3; tentatively, D is TRBD2 (6 bases). CDR1 is SGDLS and CDR2 is YYNGEE in the germline V gene. Deletions cut 4 bases from V and 6 bases from J, with 18 bases between. The length of the CDR3 is 15 residues. CDR3 sequence: CASSYGTPVADTQYF. For the CDR3, the DNA is TGTGCCAGCAGCTATGGGACTCCCGTGGCGGATACGCAGTATTTT.